A single sample is the source of the 22 T cell receptor beta chains below, sequenced in a study of cytomegalovirus exposure and HLA in healthy donors. With 60 Vbeta and 13 Jbeta primers, the PCR was carried out. Using immunoSEQ multiplex PCR, the repertoire was profiled, and TCRdb retains in-frame clones only, with some absent. In the table there are about 130,000 clones, 65% to 90% of which are singletons. The sequencing sample was made of PBMCs. The receptors shown here come from a girl under 10 years old in good health and CMV-seronegative.

V usage is TRBV5-1 and J usage is TRBJ2-7, with 8 bases lining up with TRBD1. Trimming took 4 bases from V and 4 from J; bases not matched to a gene: 10. Per the germline V gene, CDR1 is SGHRS and CDR2 is YFSETQ. CDR3 length: 15 residues. The CDR3 coding sequence is TGCGCCAGCAGCGTCCCCGGACAGGGTATTTACGAGCAGTACTTC. Amino acids: CASSVPGQGIYEQYF.

The chain recombines TRBV7-2 with TRBJ2-3, with 13 bases that match TRBD2. Germline CDR1 SGHTA, CDR2 FQGNSA. V gave up 2 bases and J gave up 7 bases; unmatched junction bases: 12. The CDR3 covers 18 residues. In DNA, the CDR3 is TGTGCCAGCAGCTTAAAAGTCAGACTAGCGGGGGGAATGTATACGCAGTATTTT. It specifies CASSLKVRLAGGMYTQYF.

The CDR3: CASSQSSGGHTGELFF. The CDR3 DNA is TGCGCCAGCAGCCAATCTAGCGGGGGGCATACCGGGGAGCTGTTTTTT. This sequence joins TRBV4-1 and TRBJ2-2, with 11 bases identical to TRBD2. V gave up 2 bases and J gave up 5 bases; unmatched junction bases: 4. CDR1 is MGHRA and CDR2 is YSYEKL in the germline V gene. The CDR3 length is 16 residues.

The V and J genes are TRBV30 and TRBJ2-7; 7 positions match TRBD2. CDR1 is GTSNPN, CDR2 SVGIG, per germline (reference sequence). With 4 bases clipped from V and 7 bases from J, the junction kept 7 bases outside the gene matches. The CDR3 length is 12 residues. Written as DNA, the CDR3 is TGTGCCTGGACTCGCGGGAGTGGTGAGCAGTACTTC. The encoded protein is CAWTRGSGEQYF.

This rearrangement joins TRBV7-2 to TRBJ2-7; 10 nucleotides line up with TRBD2. CDR1 is SGHTA, CDR2 FQGNSA, per germline. This CDR3 spans 16 amino acids. V lost 5 bases, J lost 4 bases, and 11 bases stayed unmatched. CDR3 sequence reads: CASSEQSGGADYEQYF. In nucleotides, the CDR3 is TGTGCCAGCAGCGAACAAAGCGGGGGGGCCGATTACGAGCAGTACTTC. The whole variable domain, remainder taken from reference TRBV7-2 and TRBJ2-7, is GAGVSQSPSNKVTEKGKDVELRCDPISGHTALYWYRQSLGQGLEFLIYFQGNSAPDKSGLPSDRFSAERTGGSVSTLTIQRTQQEDSAVYLCASSEQSGGADYEQYFGPGTRLTVT.

The gene calls are TRBV4-2 and TRBJ1-4, with D possibly matching TRBD1 (5 bases). The V gene lost 0 bases and the J gene lost 5 bases, with 10 bases spanning the gap. In germline, CDR1 is LGHNA, CDR2 YNFKEQ. This CDR3 is 15 amino acids long. The CDR3 DNA follows: TGTGCCAGCAGCCAAGATTGGCGGGGGAATGAAAAACTGTTTTTT. Encoded protein: CASSQDWRGNEKLFF.

The genes are TRBV30 and TRBJ1-2, with D perhaps matching TRBD1 (6 bases). Germline lookup yields CDR1 GTSNPN and CDR2 SVGIG (reference sequence). The CDR3 has 15 residues. V lost 4 bases to trimming and J lost 4 bases, with 19 bases between them. DNA for the CDR3: TGTGCCTGGACGTATACCGGACAGATCCCCTATGGCTACACCTTC. Translation gives CAWTYTGQIPYGYTF.

The rearrangement links TRBV9 to TRBJ2-3, with 10 bases that match TRBD2. After removal of 4 bases from V and 12 bases from J, the junction contained 17 bases not matched to a gene. Germline CDR1 SGDLS, CDR2 YYNGEE. This CDR3 region has 16 residues. This CDR3 is CASSPQGTSVDLRQYF. The CDR3 bases are TGTGCCAGCAGCCCCCAAGGGACTAGCGTAGATTTGAGACAGTATTTT.

This rearrangement joins TRBV10-3 to TRBJ2-6; no reliable D call. In germline, CDR1 is ENHRY, CDR2 SYGVKD. CDR3 length equals 15 residues. V was clipped by 0 bases and J by 0 bases, with 3 bases between them. This chain's CDR3 is CAISESSSGANVLTF. The CDR3 DNA reads as TGTGCCATCAGTGAGTCGAGCTCTGGGGCCAACGTCCTGACTTTC.

The chain uses TRBV2 and TRBJ2-7; 10 positions match TRBD1. CDR3 length: 15 residues. Germline assignment: CDR1 SNHLY and CDR2 FYNNEI. V dropped 6 bases and J dropped 1; count of bases not matched to a gene: 6. The CDR3 DNA sequence: TGTGCCAGCAGCGAATGGGACAGGGGTTCCTACGAGCAGTACTTC. This gives the protein CASSEWDRGSYEQYF.

V usage is TRBV7-9 and J usage is TRBJ2-2; 10 bases map to TRBD2. The CDR3 runs to 17 residues. V was pared by 1 base and J by 7 bases, with 9 bases of the junction left unmatched. Germline CDR1 SEHNR, CDR2 FQNEAQ (reference sequence). The CDR3 coding sequence is TGTGCCAGCAGCTTAGATCTCGCACTAGCGGGGCACGGGGAGCTGTTTTTT. This encodes CASSLDLALAGHGELFF.

This sequence joins TRBV19 and TRBJ2-7; 12 nucleotides match TRBD1. CDR3 length: 16 residues. Germline lookup yields CDR1 LNHDA and CDR2 SQIVND (reference sequence). J was trimmed by 3 bases and V by 4 bases; bases with no gene match: 7. The CDR3 loop reads CASSTSGTGGFYEQYF. The CDR3 DNA reads as TGTGCCAGTAGTACCTCCGGGACAGGGGGCTTCTACGAGCAGTACTTC.

This clone was detected once. The V and J genes are TRBV7-9 and TRBJ2-7; no reliable D call. This CDR3 comprises 16 residues. Germline CDR1 and CDR2: SEHNR and FQNEAQ (reference sequence). V was shortened by 3 bases and J by 0 bases, with 15 bases between the two germline ends. CDR3 sequence: CASSFSGVSLSYEQYF. The CDR3 region has the DNA TGTGCCAGCAGCTTCTCGGGTGTATCCCTCTCCTACGAGCAGTACTTC.

The rearrangement joins TRBV30 to TRBJ2-7; D not resolved. The length of the CDR3 is 16 residues. The V gene lost 2 bases and the J gene lost 0 bases, with 17 bases spanning the gap. The V gene's germline CDR1 is GTSNPN and CDR2 SVGIG (reference sequence). CDR3: CAWSHLTNYPSYEQYF. CDR3 DNA sequence: TGTGCCTGGAGTCACCTTACAAATTATCCCTCCTACGAGCAGTACTTC. Combining the CDR3 with reference TRBV30 and TRBJ2-7 gives the whole variable domain SQTIHQWPATLVQPVGSPLSLECTVEGTSNPNLYWYRQAAGRGLQLLFYSVGIGQISSEVPQNLSASRPQDRQFILSSKKLLLSDSGFYLCAWSHLTNYPSYEQYFGPGTRLTVT.

The rearrangement joins TRBV4-3 to TRBJ1-1; 9 positions match TRBD1. J lost 0 bases, V lost 1 base, and 6 bases had no gene match. This CDR3 comprises 17 residues. Germline V gene lookup returns CDR1 LGHNA and CDR2 YSLEER. CDR3 sequence: CASSQALTGGMNTEAFF. CDR3 sequence (DNA): TGCGCCAGCAGCCAAGCACTGACAGGGGGGATGAACACTGAAGCTTTCTTT.

This clone was counted a few times. The J gene is TRBJ1-2, the V gene TRBV19; 9 bases are shared with TRBD1. The V gene end was trimmed by 6 bases and the J gene end by 1 base; junction bases not matched to a gene: 9. Germline lookup yields CDR1 LNHDA and CDR2 SQIVND (reference sequence). This CDR3 spans 16 amino acids. The CDR3 here is CASRKGGTGINYGYTF. The CDR3 DNA sequence: TGTGCCAGTAGGAAGGGGGGGACAGGGATTAACTATGGCTACACCTTC.

The rearrangement links TRBV4-1 to TRBJ2-3, with 7 positions matching TRBD2. Germline V gene sequence: CDR1 MGHRA, CDR2 YSYEKL. With 4 bases clipped from V and 3 bases from J, the junction kept 16 bases outside the gene matches. The CDR3 extends over 18 amino acids. CDR3 loop: CASSLNSGRGTRTDTQYF. The CDR3 bases are TGCGCCAGCAGCCTAAATAGCGGGCGGGGAACACGTACAGATACGCAGTATTTT.

The rearrangement links TRBV2 to TRBJ2-1; D might be TRBD2 (6 bases). Germline lookup yields CDR1 SNHLY and CDR2 FYNNEI. The V end was cut by 6 bases, the J end by 3 bases, with 21 bases between. CDR3 length: 17 residues. The CDR3 DNA sequence: TGTGCCAGCAGGGGGCTCCCACTAGCCTCCGACTACAATGAGCAGTTCTTC. Translation gives CASRGLPLASDYNEQFF.

This chain joins TRBV7-9 and TRBJ2-3, with 14 bases identical to TRBD2. The V segment lost 1 base and the J segment 7 bases; nucleotides outside the gene matches: 1. Germline CDR1 is SEHNR and CDR2 is FQNEAQ (reference sequence). The CDR3 totals 15 residues. CDR3 in DNA: TGTGCCAGCAGCTTAGGACTAGCGGGGGGGTATACGCAGTATTTT. It codes for CASSLGLAGGYTQYF.

This clone was seen a handful of times. A junction boundary mismatches the germline segment, possibly from a read error. V usage is TRBV7-7 and J usage is TRBJ2-2; tentative D call: TRBD1 (5 bases). Per the germline V gene, CDR1 is SSHAT and CDR2 is FNYEAQ (reference sequence). This CDR3 has 15 amino acids. The CDR3 nucleotides are TGTGCTAGCAGCCTTTCGCAGGGGAACACCGGGGAGCTGTTTTTT. Residues: CASSLSQGNTGELFF.

The J gene is TRBJ1-4, the V gene TRBV7-8; D unresolved. V was cut by 10 bases and J by 6 bases, with 12 bases left in between. The CDR3 is 12 amino acids. CDR1 is SGHVS and CDR2 is FQNEAQ in the germline V gene. For the CDR3, the DNA is TGTGCCACCCGTCATCAGGATGAAAAACTGTTTTTT. Its translation: CATRHQDEKLFF. The full variable domain, its missing parts supplied by reference TRBV7-8 and TRBJ1-4, is GAGVSQSPRYKVAKRGQDVALRCDPISGHVSLFWYQQALGQGPEFLTYFQNEAQLDKSGLPSDRFFAERPEGSVSTLKIQRTQQEDSAVYLCATRHQDEKLFFGSGTQLSVL.

The rearrangement joins TRBV30 to TRBJ2-5; D might be TRBD1 (5 bases). V dropped 3 bases and J dropped 4 bases, with 12 bases sitting between them. Germline-derived CDR1 and CDR2 are GTSNPN and SVGIG (reference sequence). The CDR3 is 13 residues long. This CDR3 is CAWRGGARETQYF. CDR3 nucleotide sequence: TGTGCCTGGAGGGGTGGGGCTCGAGAGACCCAGTACTTC.